This T cell receptor (beta chain) was captured by sequencing in a study of blood T cell repertoires in COVID-19. The length of the CDR3 is 16 residues. The germline V gene has CDR1 SNHLY and CDR2 FYNNEI. V lost 6 bases to trimming and J lost 3 bases; unmatched junction nucleotides: 4. Produced via immunoSEQ multiplex PCR; TCRdb's table is partial and in-frame only. The sample has 57,000 or so clones, 84% seen once. The rearrangement uses TRBV2 and TRBJ2-2; TRBD2 agrees at 13 bases. This clonotype was obtained from a man in his 70s with active COVID-19. What was sequenced was peripheral blood. The CDR3 bases are TGTGCCAGCAGGGGACTAGCGGGACCATACACCGGGGAGCTGTTTTTT. This translates into CASRGLAGPYTGELFF.